One and the same sample provided the 24 T cell receptor beta chains below, sequenced in a study of T cell repertoires in cytomegalovirus infection. TCRdb itself ran the reads through MiXCR, one entry per CDR3 protein. The table lists 680,000 or so distinct CDR3 sequences, approximately 40% of them singletons. Sequences were obtained from PBMCs. The receptors were gathered from a human donor in good health (CMV status not recorded). Some clones in this sample may be carry-over from other donors' samples.

V is TRBV5-1 and J is TRBJ1-3; D gene ambiguous. The germline gives CDR1 SGHRS, CDR2 YFSETQ. V lost 1 base to trimming and J lost 0 bases, with 14 bases between them. The CDR3 extends over 17 amino acids. CDR3 in DNA: TGCGCCAGCAGCTTGAACTCCAGGCAGAGCTCTGGAAACACCATATATTTT. As protein: CASSLNSRQSSGNTIYF.

The gene calls are TRBV28 and TRBJ2-7, with 8 nucleotides matching TRBD2. This CDR3 region has 14 residues. Germline V lookup: CDR1 MDHEN, CDR2 SYDVKM. V lost 8 bases and J lost 1; bases outside the gene matches: 7. The CDR3 DNA follows: TGTGCCAGCGGCCTAGCGGGCCGGTCCTACGAGCAGTACTTC. This gives the protein CASGLAGRSYEQYF. Together with reference TRBV28 and TRBJ2-7, the CDR3 gives the full variable domain: DVKVTQSSRYLVKRTGEKVFLECVQDMDHENMFWYRQDPGLGLRLIYFSYDVKMKEKGDIPEGYSVSREKKERFSLILESASTNQTSMYLCASGLAGRSYEQYFGPGTRLTVT.

The chain links TRBV29-1 to TRBJ1-2, with D tentatively TRBD1 (5 bases). CDR3 length: 12 residues. V dropped 6 bases and J dropped 5 bases, with 13 bases sitting between them. Germline CDR1 reads SQVTM; CDR2 reads ANQGSEA. CDR3 nucleotide sequence: TGCAGCGTGGGAACAGGATTGTATGGCTACACCTTC. It translates to CSVGTGLYGYTF.

This clonotype was seen only a few times. The genes are TRBV7-6 and TRBJ1-4; D is uncertain. Germline V gene lookup returns CDR1 SGHVS and CDR2 FNYEAQ. V was pared by 5 bases and J by 3 bases, with 22 bases between. The length of the CDR3 is 18 residues. The CDR3 DNA reads as TGTGCCAGCAGCATTCTTGACCTCGGCCGGGAGCCTAATGAAAAACTGTTTTTT. It encodes CASSILDLGREPNEKLFF.

In this sample, this clonotype turned up a few times. The chain recombines TRBV28 with TRBJ2-3; 8 nucleotides align to TRBD2. J lost 0 bases, V lost 5 bases, and 7 bases had no gene match. This CDR3 is built from 16 residues. From germline, CDR1 is MDHEN and CDR2 SYDVKM. The DNA for the CDR3 is TGTGCCAGCAGTCCGTGGCCTAGCGGGAGCACAGATACGCAGTATTTT. The encoded protein is CASSPWPSGSTDTQYF.

This clonotype was counted only a few times. The genes are TRBV7-8 and TRBJ2-3; D is possibly TRBD1 (6 bases). The CDR3 sequence is 14 residues long. V lost 7 bases, J lost 2 bases, and 13 bases lay in between. Germline V CDR1 and CDR2: SGHVS, FQNEAQ. Here the CDR3 DNA reads TGTGCCAGCACAAAAGGGACACCCACAGATACGCAGTATTTT. Protein product: CASTKGTPTDTQYF.

This rearrangement joins TRBV7-9 to TRBJ2-1; TRBD1 matches at 7 bases. Germline-derived CDR1 and CDR2 are SEHNR and FQNEAQ (reference sequence). This CDR3 has 14 residues. The trim removed 7 bases at V and 3 bases at J, leaving 6 bases unmatched. CDR3: CASTEGQYYNEQFF. DNA for the CDR3: TGTGCCAGCACAGAGGGACAGTACTACAATGAGCAGTTCTTC.

This clonotype was seen repeatedly, ten times or more. The CDR3: CAIHRGRGELFF. CDR3 nucleotides: TGTGCCATCCATCGGGGACGGGGCGAGCTGTTTTTT. The rearrangement joins TRBV7-2 to TRBJ2-2; D is tentatively TRBD1 or TRBD2 (5 bases each). This CDR3 region has 12 residues. The V end was cut by 10 bases, the J end by 11 bases, with 17 bases between. CDR1 is SGHTA, CDR2 FQGNSA, per germline. The full variable domain, with the rest looked up from reference TRBV7-2 and TRBJ2-2, is GAGVSQSPSNKVTEKGKDVELRCDPISGHTALYWYRQSLGQGLEFLIYFQGNSAPDKSGLPSDRFSAERTGGSVSTLTIQRTQQEDSAVYLCAIHRGRGELFFGEGSRLTVL.

The rearrangement links TRBV28 to TRBJ1-2; D not resolved. The CDR3 contains 13 residues. V shed 4 bases and J shed 12 bases, with 18 bases lying between them. From germline, CDR1 is MDHEN and CDR2 SYDVKM. The CDR3 DNA reads as TGTGCCAGCAGTTACCCCCGGACGGGCCGTAACACCTTC. It is translated as CASSYPRTGRNTF.

This clonotype showed up many times. The chain has TRBV28 and TRBJ1-2, with 7 nucleotides matching TRBD1. CDR1 and CDR2 (germline): MDHEN, SYDVKM. This CDR3 region has 11 residues. J gave up 8 bases and V 11 bases, and 8 bases lay outside the gene matches. In DNA form, the CDR3 reads TGTGCCGTGGAGGGGGCGAGGGGCTACACCTTC. Its translation: CAVEGARGYTF.

This chain connects TRBV6-1 to TRBJ2-3, with 8 positions matching TRBD2. The CDR3 covers 16 residues. CDR1 and CDR2 from the germline V gene are MNHNS and SASEGT. Unmatched junction bases numbered 5, after V lost 1 base and J lost 2 bases. The CDR3 region is CASSEETSGNTDTQYF. CDR3 in DNA: TGTGCCAGCAGTGAAGAAACTAGCGGTAACACAGATACGCAGTATTTT.

The chain recombines TRBV12-3 or TRBV12-4 with TRBJ1-2; D is perhaps TRBD1 (5 bases). The CDR3 is 17 residues long. Trimming removed 6 bases at V and 8 bases at J, with 28 bases between. The CDR3 is CASRPRGGTPRPRGYTF. The CDR3 bases are TGTGCCAGCAGACCCCGCGGGGGGACCCCCCGTCCTCGAGGCTACACCTTC.

With respect to this clonotype: Since the CDR3 does not end with the conserved phenylalanine or tryptophan, this likely comes from a read error. This chain links TRBV7-6 with TRBJ2-1, with D possibly being TRBD1 or TRBD2 (6 bases each). The germline gives CDR1 SGHVS, CDR2 FNYEAQ. Trimming pared 1 base from V and 5 bases from J, leaving 21 bases between. The CDR3 contains 18 residues. The CDR3, as DNA: TGTGCCAGCAGCTTAGGGACGCTCGCGGGGACACTCAACAATGAGCAGTTCTTA. Its protein product is CASSLGTLAGTLNNEQFL.

V and J are TRBV6-1 and TRBJ1-1; 10 positions match TRBD1. Germline assignment: CDR1 MNHNS and CDR2 SASEGT. The CDR3 has 14 residues. Unmatched junction bases numbered 11, after V lost 5 bases and J lost 11 bases. The CDR3 here is CASSSVGTGVAAFF. In DNA form, the CDR3 reads TGTGCCAGCAGTTCAGTCGGGACAGGGGTTGCGGCTTTCTTT.

This clonotype was seen many times. The chain employs TRBV7-2 and TRBJ2-7; a weak D match, TRBD2 (6 bases). Germline CDR1 SGHTA, CDR2 FQGNSA. Trimming removed 3 bases from V and 6 bases from J, with 15 bases in between. This CDR3 region has 14 residues. The CDR3 nucleotides are TGTGCCAGCAGCTTGGAGACTAGTCTCTCCGAGCAGTACTTC. As protein: CASSLETSLSEQYF.

This clonotype was seen many times. The gene calls are TRBV4-1 and TRBJ2-7; maybe TRBD2 (6 bases). Trimming left V 1 base short and J 7 bases short, with 11 bases between. The CDR3 is 13 residues long. CDR1 is MGHRA, CDR2 YSYEKL, per germline. For the CDR3, the DNA is TGCGCCAGCAGCCAAGTTGGGACTTGGGAGCAGTACTTC. Residues: CASSQVGTWEQYF.

This clonotype was seen a few times. The V and J genes are TRBV7-3 and TRBJ2-7; D perhaps matches TRBD2 (6 bases). V lost 5 bases to trimming and J lost 5 bases, with 16 bases between them. Per germline, CDR1 SGHTA and CDR2 FQGTGA. The CDR3 is made up of 14 amino acids. The CDR3: CASSPYGRPDEQYF. Here the CDR3 DNA reads TGTGCCAGCAGCCCCTACGGGAGACCCGACGAGCAGTACTTC.

The table lists this clonotype with many counts. The rearrangement links TRBV7-8 to TRBJ1-6, with D maybe TRBD1 (5 bases). Looked up from germline, CDR1 is SGHVS and CDR2 is FQNEAQ. The V end lost 5 bases, the J end lost 10 bases, and 24 bases lay between the germline ends. The CDR3 loop spans 17 amino acids. This CDR3 is CASSLRIRAHSGSPLHF. Here the CDR3 DNA reads TGTGCCAGCAGCCTAAGGATCCGGGCCCACTCAGGGTCACCCCTCCACTTT.

The chain uses TRBV29-1 and TRBJ2-3, with 13 bases lining up with TRBD2. This CDR3 comprises 17 residues. J lost 8 bases, V lost 6 bases, and 17 bases had no gene match. Germline CDR1 reads SQVTM; CDR2 reads ANQGSEA. The CDR3 nucleotides are TGCAGCGTGGACCATTGGGGGACTAGCGGGACTGTCGGTACGCAGTATTTT. It encodes CSVDHWGTSGTVGTQYF.

This clonotype was detected once. Just one base apart from a much larger clone, this may be a read error. This likely comes from a read error, as the CDR3 has no conserved phenylalanine or tryptophan at its end. V and J are TRBV7-3 and TRBJ2-1; D is uncertain. Looked up from germline, CDR1 is SGHTA and CDR2 is FQGTGA. The CDR3 runs 12 residues. Trimming took off 5 bases at V and 8 bases at J, with 10 bases between the two ends. This CDR3 is CASSTFMDEQFL. The CDR3 region has the DNA TGTGCCAGCAGCACATTTATGGATGAGCAGTTCTTA.

This clonotype was detected only a few times. The chain has TRBV28 and TRBJ2-1; 11 nucleotides match TRBD2. The germline gives CDR1 MDHEN, CDR2 SYDVKM. This CDR3 is built from 16 residues. With 4 bases clipped from V and 4 bases from J, the junction kept 6 bases outside the gene matches. The CDR3 DNA is TGTGCCAGCAGTTCCCCCGGGACTAGCGGTTACAATGAGCAGTTCTTC. Translation gives CASSSPGTSGYNEQFF.

V usage is TRBV4-2 and J usage is TRBJ1-4; D is uncertain. The V gene's germline CDR1 is LGHNA and CDR2 YNFKEQ. This CDR3 is built from 20 residues. Trimming cost V 3 bases and J 0 bases, with 23 bases left between them. The CDR3 nucleotides read TGTGCCAGCAGCCACCGATCCTCCCCTTCCCCGAGTCCAACTAATGAAAAACTGTTTTTT. Its translation: CASSHRSSPSPSPTNEKLFF.

The chain employs TRBV5-1 and TRBJ2-5, with TRBD2 identical over 7 bases. V shed 2 bases, J shed 4 bases, and the junction held 5 bases outside the gene matches. The CDR3 loop spans 14 amino acids. Germline CDR1 reads SGHRS; CDR2 reads YFSETQ. The DNA of the CDR3 is TGCGCCAGCAGCTTCCTAAGCGGGACAGAGACCCAGTACTTC. This gives the protein CASSFLSGTETQYF. Based on the CDR3 plus reference TRBV5-1 and TRBJ2-5, the full variable domain is KAGVTQTPRYLIKTRGQQVTLSCSPISGHRSVSWYQQTPGQGLQFLFEYFSETQRNKGNFPGRFSGRQFSNSRSEMNVSTLELGDSALYLCASSFLSGTETQYFGPGTRLLVL.

This clonotype occurred a few times. CDR3 bases: TGTGCCAGCAGTTCCGCACACACAGATACGCAGTATTTT. Translated, it gives CASSSAHTDTQYF. The genes are TRBV28 and TRBJ2-3; D unresolved. Trimming took off 4 bases at V and 2 bases at J, with 7 bases between the two ends. The CDR3 is 13 residues long. Looked up from germline, CDR1 is MDHEN and CDR2 is SYDVKM.